These 19 T cell receptor beta chains came from one sample sequenced in a study of monozygotic twins with inflammatory bowel disease. TCRdb re-called the 5' RACE reads, yielding one record per CDR3 amino acid sequence without DNA. This table holds about 210,000 distinct CDR3 sequences. The sample comprised blood. These receptors were collected from a human donor with ulcerative colitis or Crohn's disease, or a healthy co-twin of an affected twin (not recorded which).

The chain joins TRBV10-3 to TRBJ2-2; TCRdb designates TRBD1, a call that cannot be tested without DNA. Germline V CDR1 and CDR2: ENHRY, SYGVKD. The CDR3 loop spans 16 amino acids. The CDR3: CAIKPAGQGYTGELFF.

CDR3: CASSLDHNEQFF. This chain connects TRBV7-2 to TRBJ2-1. Germline assignment: CDR1 SGHTA and CDR2 FQGNSA. The CDR3 loop spans 12 amino acids. The complete variable domain, with remaining parts taken from reference TRBV7-2 and TRBJ2-1, reads GAGVSQSPSNKVTEKGKDVELRCDPISGHTALYWYRQSLGQGLEFLIYFQGNSAPDKSGLPSDRFSAERTGGSVSTLTIQRTQQEDSAVYLCASSLDHNEQFFGPGTRLTVL.

The V and J genes are TRBV18 and TRBJ2-1. The CDR3 consists of 14 residues. CDR1 is KGHSH, CDR2 LQKENI, per germline. The CDR3: CASSPPADYNEQFF.

V and J are TRBV5-6 and TRBJ2-3. This CDR3 region has 15 residues. Germline V gene sequence: CDR1 SGHDT, CDR2 YYEEEE. The CDR3 sequence: CASSGKVSSLDTQYF.

The genes are TRBV4-1 and TRBJ1-2; the D gene TCRdb calls, TRBD1, cannot be checked with no DNA. The CDR3 extends over 14 amino acids. The germline V gene encodes CDR1 MGHRA and CDR2 YSYEKL. This CDR3 is CASNAEGERDGYTF.

The CDR3 loop is CASSLARGYYQQYF. The V gene is TRBV7-2, the J gene TRBJ2-7; the D gene TCRdb calls, TRBD1, cannot be checked with no DNA. The CDR3 covers 14 residues. Germline V lookup: CDR1 SGHTA, CDR2 FQGNSA. The full variable domain, its missing parts supplied by reference TRBV7-2 and TRBJ2-7, is GAGVSQSPSNKVTEKGKDVELRCDPISGHTALYWYRQSLGQGLEFLIYFQGNSAPDKSGLPSDRFSAERTGGSVSTLTIQRTQQEDSAVYLCASSLARGYYQQYFGPGTRLTVT.

This chain joins TRBV20-1 and TRBJ1-2. The CDR3 loop spans 11 amino acids. Germline values: CDR1 DFQATT, CDR2 SNEGSKA (reference sequence). This chain's CDR3 is CSARDLPGYTF.

The chain links TRBV20-1 to TRBJ2-1; TCRdb indicates TRBD1, and absent DNA this call remains unverified. The CDR3 runs to 13 residues. Germline loops: CDR1 DFQATT, CDR2 SNEGSKA (reference sequence). The CDR3: CSPLGRVRNEQFF.

The chain employs TRBV7-8 and TRBJ2-5; without DNA, the TCRdb call of TRBD2 cannot be checked. From germline, CDR1 is SGHVS and CDR2 FQNEAQ. The CDR3 totals 18 residues. The CDR3 spells CASSLEALAGGSGETQYF.

This sequence joins TRBV28 and TRBJ2-7; no DNA is available, so the TRBD1 call from TCRdb remains unchecked. This CDR3 comprises 14 residues. CDR1 is MDHEN, CDR2 SYDVKM, per germline. The CDR3 is CASSPRQEIYEQYF.

The chain uses TRBV20-1 and TRBJ2-1; TCRdb picks TRBD2, but there is no DNA to check that call. From germline, CDR1 is DFQATT and CDR2 SNEGSKA (reference sequence). The CDR3 has 16 residues. CDR3 protein: CSARASGGVSRNEQFF.

This rearrangement joins TRBV5-1 to TRBJ1-1. Germline CDR1 reads SGHRS; CDR2 reads YFSETQ. CDR3 length: 11 amino acids. CDR3 sequence reads: CASSTAAGAFF.

The chain uses TRBV10-3 and TRBJ2-7; TCRdb lists TRBD1, though no DNA is available to test this call. This CDR3 is 11 amino acids long. Germline-derived CDR1 and CDR2 are ENHRY and SYGVKD. The CDR3 sequence: CATRDTYEQYF.

This rearrangement joins TRBV5-5 to TRBJ2-3. The CDR3 has 12 amino acids. CDR1 and CDR2 (germline): SGHKS, YYEKEE (reference sequence). CDR3 region: CASSRSTDTQYF.

This chain links TRBV4-1 with TRBJ2-1; TCRdb's D gene call, TRBD2, goes unchecked for lack of DNA. The CDR3 has 17 amino acids. Germline V gives CDR1 MGHRA, CDR2 YSYEKL. The CDR3 loop is CASSQDGENGGYNEQFF.

The CDR3 sequence is CASSRGAVPYEQYF. This sequence joins TRBV28 and TRBJ2-7; the D gene TCRdb calls, TRBD1, cannot be checked with no DNA. This CDR3 has 14 amino acids. Germline CDR1 and CDR2: MDHEN and SYDVKM.

This chain connects TRBV5-1 to TRBJ2-7; TCRdb proposes TRBD2, but this gene call is untestable without DNA. The CDR3 is 15 amino acids. Germline lookup yields CDR1 SGHRS and CDR2 YFSETQ. This chain's CDR3 is CASSLGLADTYEQYF.

This chain links TRBV6-5 with TRBJ1-6. Germline V CDR1 and CDR2: MNHEY, SVGAGI. This CDR3 comprises 16 residues. CDR3 region: CASSYSQAGDNSPLHF.

The V and J genes are TRBV2 and TRBJ1-5. This CDR3 is 15 amino acids long. Germline-derived CDR1 and CDR2 are SNHLY and FYNNEI. This chain's CDR3 is CASSEALGLNQPQHF.